This T cell receptor beta chain was obtained from a study of blood T cell repertoires in COVID-19 (dated by TCRdb to 2020 to 2022). In terms of the full investigation: Samples covering the acute and convalescent phases of COVID-19 were provided by collaborators in the United States, Italy and Spain. The material from the prospective study consisted of cDNA or gDNA derived from T cells, B-cell-depleted T cells, or PBMCs. Subjects who had been exposed to COVID-19, were actively infected with it, or had recovered from it provided the deeply sampled blood TCRbeta repertoires that made up the dataset. A freely available public database, intended as a resource for researchers studying the immune response to SARS-CoV-2, is where the repertoires were released. Samples came from the ongoing ImmuneRACE study (first 160 participants) plus 1,254 subjects from 6 global collaborators. Sample metadata almost always included a de-identified subject ID, COVID-19 status, age in years and sex. Where available, HLA class I and class II types were obtained from metadata supplied by the sample provider rather than from assay-based typing. What the study reported, not specific to this receptor: The amount of clinical and demographic metadata varied by source and participant and was provided uncurated.

CDR1 and CDR2, per the germline V gene, are MDHEN and SYDVKM. Trimming leaves V shorter by 6 bases and J shorter by 4 bases, with the junction holding 5 bases beyond the gene matches. The CDR3 has 13 amino acids, counting the end cysteine and phenylalanine. This entry keeps only the CDR3 DNA: 39 bases, framed from base 1. TCRbeta CDR3 regions were amplified from genomic DNA by means of the immunoSEQ Assay, a bias-controlled multiplex PCR. Turning to the authors' computational methods: The number of nucleated cells in each sample was estimated from the amplification of reference gene primers within the assay. To quantify the absolute abundance of each unique TCRbeta CDR3 rearrangement, sequence reads were collapsed and filtered. Productive Simpson clonality was computed per sample as the square root of Simpson's diversity index over productive rearrangements. TCRdb took over this immuneACCESS table, retaining in-frame rearrangements with V and J assigned. Such tables are incomplete; in checked studies, under half of the missing clones stem from an unresolved V gene, and the remainder is unexplained. The V and J calls and clone size come from that table; D and trimming were worked out from the DNA. Present in this sample are 150,000 to 200,000 clones, about 87% of which were seen just once. In total, the top ten clones hold roughly 2.5% of the sample.

Details on this clone: Its cognate antigen has yet to be identified. No clone much larger than this one lies a single base away; base qualities are absent.

Whole blood was collected in K2EDTA tubes by collaborating institutions according to the institutions' own protocols. For TCRbeta analysis, collaborators shipped samples in one of three forms: frozen whole blood, isolated PBMCs, or DNA extracted from either of those sample types. This sequence uses TRBV28 and TRBJ1-2; 7 central bases correspond to TRBD1. The receptor's source is a middle-aged man with active or convalescent COVID-19. The sample was peripheral blood. The CDR3 in this case is CASRGQASYGYTF. The nucleotide sequence reads TGTGCCAGCAGAGGACAGGCGAGCTATGGCTACACCTTC.